This TCR beta chain was recorded in a study of cytomegalovirus exposure and HLA in healthy donors. Study observations and caveats: The study listed 164 cytomegalovirus-associated TCR beta chains.

Notes on this clone: What it recognizes is unknown.

V shed 4 bases and J 6 bases; nucleotides not matched to a gene: 5. Germline V gene lookup returns CDR1 LNHDA and CDR2 SQIVND (reference sequence). The CDR3 covers 14 residues. Method: immunoSEQ multiplex PCR; TCRdb's copy keeps in-frame clones and lacks some. The table shows about 56,000 clones, with just over 90% occurring only once. The receptor comes from a woman under 30 in good health and CMV-seropositive. Sequenced sample: PBMCs. This chain links TRBV19 with TRBJ1-2, with 10 nucleotides matching TRBD1. The CDR3 loop reads CASSTRQGANGYTF. The CDR3, as DNA: TGTGCCAGTAGTACCCGACAGGGGGCGAATGGCTACACCTTC.